This record concerns one T cell receptor (beta chain) sequence. This study enrolled people aged roughly 18 to 89 from approximately 25 US geographic areas. Participants had their cohort set by participant-reported clinical history. This specimen comes from a study of blood T cell repertoires in COVID-19. Study-wide background: Researchers got acute and convalescent COVID-19 samples from the United States, Italy and Spain. T cells, B-cell-depleted T cells, or PBMCs supplied cDNA or gDNA.

Sequencing was performed with immunoSEQ multiplex PCR; in TCRdb, only in-frame clones are kept and a portion is missing. This sample has hundreds of thousands of clones, with roughly 86% found just once. With V trimmed by 4 bases and J by 5 bases, 8 bases remained unmatched. Germline V gene sequence: CDR1 SGHRS, CDR2 YFSETQ. The CDR3 is 14 residues long. The chain carries TRBV5-1 and TRBJ1-1; 7 bases fit TRBD1. This receptor was taken from a woman aged 25 to 39 with acute COVID-19. Sequenced material: PBMCs or T cells enriched from blood (not recorded which). DNA for the CDR3: TGCGCCAGCAGCCAACAGGGGAGAGGGACTGAAGCTTTCTTT. Translated: CASSQQGRGTEAFF.